These 14 T cell receptor beta chains were all obtained from the same sample, sequenced in a study of blood T cell repertoires in COVID-19 (dated by TCRdb to 2018 to 2020). Receptor amplification or capture employed the immunoSEQ multiplex PCR assay. As stored in TCRdb, this immuneACCESS dataset retains in-frame rearrangements with V and J assigned. A fraction of the clones does not appear; measured against another copy, unresolved V genes explain less than half of the discrepancy, and the remainder lacks a known reason. The sample yields approximately 170,000 clones; approximately 79% were counted once. Of the sample, around 3% is held by the ten largest clones. The sample comprised peripheral blood. The source of these receptors is a woman older than 75 with acute or convalescent COVID-19.

V usage is TRBV2 and J usage is TRBJ2-1, with 7 bases aligning to TRBD1. The germline CDR1 and CDR2 sequences are SNHLY and FYNNEI. After removal of 6 bases from V and 3 bases from J, the junction contained 8 bases not matched to a gene. The CDR3 runs to 15 residues. CDR3 protein: CASSIPGQYYNEQFF. The CDR3 bases are TGTGCCAGCAGCATCCCGGGACAGTACTACAATGAGCAGTTCTTC.

This chain uses TRBV2 with TRBJ2-1; TRBD1 matches at 8 bases. Germline CDR1 is SNHLY and CDR2 is FYNNEI. J gave up 8 bases and V 6 bases, and 3 bases lay outside the gene matches. This CDR3 contains 12 residues. The CDR3 DNA reads as TGTGCCAGCAGCCCACAGGGGGATGAGCAGTTCTTC. Amino acids: CASSPQGDEQFF.

This chain joins TRBV28 and TRBJ2-1; TRBD1 aligns across 9 bases. The CDR3 covers 17 residues. Germline V gene lookup returns CDR1 MDHEN and CDR2 SYDVKM. The trim removed 2 bases at V and 1 base at J, leaving 6 bases unmatched. This chain's CDR3 is CASSLERDRVSYNEQFF. In DNA form, the CDR3 reads TGTGCCAGCAGTTTAGAGCGGGACAGGGTTTCCTACAATGAGCAGTTCTTC.

Comment on this clone: Other DNA sequences in the sample encode the same CDR3. V and J are TRBV24-1 and TRBJ2-1; the D gene is possibly TRBD1 (5 bases). Germline CDR1 KGHDR, CDR2 SFDVKD. The CDR3 loop spans 15 amino acids. V gave up 3 bases and J gave up 0 bases, with 8 bases separating them. The CDR3 here is CATSDRTRSYNEQFF. CDR3 coding DNA: TGTGCCACCAGTGATAGGACACGCTCCTACAATGAGCAGTTCTTC.

The rearrangement joins TRBV24-1 to TRBJ2-5, with 15 nucleotides matching TRBD2. The CDR3 has 19 amino acids. Germline V lookup: CDR1 KGHDR, CDR2 SFDVKD. V was clipped by 4 bases and J by 4 bases; unmatched bases: 12. The CDR3 DNA sequence: TGTGCCACCAGTGACGAGGGACTAGCGGGAGGAGGGCGTCGAGAGACCCAGTACTTC. Translated, it gives CATSDEGLAGGGRRETQYF.

The chain combines TRBV2 with TRBJ2-7; D is possibly TRBD2 (5 bases). CDR3 length: 11 amino acids. The germline gives CDR1 SNHLY, CDR2 FYNNEI. Trimming took off 9 bases at V and 4 bases at J, with 10 bases between the two ends. The DNA for the CDR3 is TGTGCCAGGAGATTAGCGTACGAGCAGTACTTC. Translated: CARRLAYEQYF.

The chain recombines TRBV29-1 with TRBJ2-5; maybe TRBD1 (9 bases). Germline CDR1 reads SQVTM; CDR2 reads ANQGSEA. The CDR3 consists of 15 residues. V was pared by 7 bases and J by 2 bases, with 20 bases between. CDR3 sequence reads: CSADSGTGIQETQYF. CDR3 DNA: TGCAGCGCCGATAGCGGGACAGGGATTCAAGAGACCCAGTACTTC.

CDR3 amino acids: CASSPTPRSGAVYNEQFF. Written as DNA, the CDR3 is TGTGCCAGCAGCCCGACTCCTCGGAGCGGAGCGGTCTACAATGAGCAGTTCTTC. V is TRBV21-1 and J is TRBJ2-1; the DNA was not compared with TRBD2, the D call given in the table. TRBV21-1 is a listed pseudogene. The CDR3 has 18 amino acids.

This chain connects TRBV5-6 to TRBJ2-1; 7 positions agree with TRBD1. The J segment lost 0 bases and the V segment lost 0 bases, leaving 3 bases of the junction unmatched. The CDR3 has 16 amino acids. The germline V gene encodes CDR1 SGHDT and CDR2 YYEEEE. CDR3 sequence: CASSLAGTDSYNEQFF. Written as DNA, the CDR3 is TGTGCCAGCAGCTTGGCAGGGACAGACTCCTACAATGAGCAGTTCTTC.

The gene calls are TRBV4-2 and TRBJ1-5, with D tentatively TRBD1 (6 bases). CDR1 and CDR2 (germline): LGHNA, YNFKEQ. Between the trimmed V and J ends, which lost 1 base and 7 bases, there was a span of 11 bases. This CDR3 is 14 amino acids long. This CDR3 is CASSQVDRSQPQHF. CDR3 coding DNA: TGTGCCAGCAGCCAAGTGGACAGAAGCCAGCCCCAGCATTTT.

V is TRBV4-1 and J is TRBJ2-1; tentative D call: TRBD1 (6 bases). The V end lost 0 bases, the J end lost 7 bases, and 13 bases lay between the germline ends. CDR3 size: 15 residues. Germline V CDR1 and CDR2: MGHRA, YSYEKL. As DNA, the CDR3 is TGCGCCAGCAGCCAAGATTCGGGCAGGGGTAATGAGCAGTTCTTC. Protein sequence: CASSQDSGRGNEQFF.

This clone was counted many times. J is TRBJ2-1 and V is TRBV12-3 or TRBV12-4; D call uncertain. This CDR3 region has 11 residues. V lost 6 bases to trimming and J lost 5 bases, with 5 bases between them. CDR3 sequence reads: CASSYNNEQFF. The CDR3 region has the DNA TGTGCCAGCAGCTATAACAATGAGCAGTTCTTC.

The rearrangement uses TRBV4-2 and TRBJ2-7, with D perhaps TRBD1 (6 bases). V lost 3 bases to trimming and J lost 9 bases, with 12 bases between them. This CDR3 spans 12 amino acids. The germline CDR1 and CDR2 sequences are LGHNA and YNFKEQ. The CDR3 DNA sequence: TGTGCCAGCAGCCATGAGGACAGCCCGCAGTACTTC. This encodes CASSHEDSPQYF.

V and J are TRBV5-1 and TRBJ2-7, with D possibly being TRBD2 (5 bases). V lost 0 bases and J lost 8, with 12 bases in between. The CDR3 totals 13 residues. The germline CDR1 and CDR2 sequences are SGHRS and YFSETQ. As DNA, the CDR3 is TGCGCCAGCAGCTTGGCGGGAATTGGGAAGCAGTACTTC. Translating gives CASSLAGIGKQYF. Looking up the rest from reference TRBV5-1 and TRBJ2-7 gives the full variable domain: KAGVTQTPRYLIKTRGQQVTLSCSPISGHRSVSWYQQTPGQGLQFLFEYFSETQRNKGNFPGRFSGRQFSNSRSEMNVSTLELGDSALYLCASSLAGIGKQYFGPGTRLTVT.